This TCR beta chain was sequenced for a study of blood T cell repertoires in COVID-19. Study-wide context: COVID-19 samples from acute and convalescent phases originated in the United States, Italy and Spain. From T cells, B-cell-depleted T cells, or PBMCs came the material, which was cDNA or gDNA.

This clone was seen more than once but under ten times. Original processing methods: The authors estimated nucleated cell counts from reference gene primer amplification. This table comes from immunoSEQ multiplex PCR, and its TCRdb copy is limited to in-frame clones, with some not included. The V and J calls and clone size were taken over from that table, and D and trimming were inferred from the DNA. Counted here are about 89,000 clones, approximately 86% occurring once; the ten biggest clones make up approximately 1.2%. The sample consisted of peripheral blood. The TCR originated in a man older than 75 with active or convalescent COVID-19.

In DNA form, the CDR3 reads TGCAGCGCGTCTTCGGGACAGGGCGGTGAAAAACTGTTTTTT. Amino acids: CSASSGQGGEKLFF. The chain couples TRBV29-1 to TRBJ1-4, with 9 bases lining up with TRBD1. V gave up 7 bases and J gave up 7 bases; unmatched junction bases: 10. CDR1 SQVTM and CDR2 ANQGSEA come from the germline V gene. The CDR3 loop spans 14 amino acids.